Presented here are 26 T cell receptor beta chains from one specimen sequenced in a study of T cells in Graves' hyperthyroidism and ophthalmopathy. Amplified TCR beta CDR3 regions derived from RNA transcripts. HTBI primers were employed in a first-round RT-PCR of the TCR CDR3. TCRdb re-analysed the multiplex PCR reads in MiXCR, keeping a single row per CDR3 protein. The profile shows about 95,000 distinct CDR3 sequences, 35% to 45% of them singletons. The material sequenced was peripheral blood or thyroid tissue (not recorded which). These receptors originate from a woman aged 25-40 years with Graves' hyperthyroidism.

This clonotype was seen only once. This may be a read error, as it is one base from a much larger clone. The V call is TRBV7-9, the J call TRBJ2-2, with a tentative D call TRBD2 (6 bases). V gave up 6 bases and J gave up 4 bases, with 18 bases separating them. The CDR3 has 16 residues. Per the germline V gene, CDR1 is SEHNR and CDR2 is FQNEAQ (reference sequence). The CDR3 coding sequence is TGTGCCAGCAGGTGGGGTGGCGGGACGCCCACCGGGGAGCTGTTTTTT. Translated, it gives CASRWGGGTPTGELFF.

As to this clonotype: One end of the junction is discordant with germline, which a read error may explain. CDR3 DNA: TGTGCCAGCAGCTCAGACAGGGTATGGGACACTGGAGCTTTCTTT. It yields the protein CASSSDRVWDTGAFF. The chain couples TRBV7-9 to TRBJ1-1, with 7 bases fitting TRBD1. Germline loops: CDR1 SEHNR, CDR2 FQNEAQ (reference sequence). The CDR3 consists of 15 residues. Variable domain in full (rest from reference TRBV7-9 and TRBJ1-1): DTGVSQNPRHKITKRGQNVTFRCDPISEHNRLYWYRQTLGQGPEFLTYFQNEAQLEKSRLLSDRFSAERPKGSFSTLEIQRTEQGDSAMYLCASSSDRVWDTGAFFGQGTRLTVV.

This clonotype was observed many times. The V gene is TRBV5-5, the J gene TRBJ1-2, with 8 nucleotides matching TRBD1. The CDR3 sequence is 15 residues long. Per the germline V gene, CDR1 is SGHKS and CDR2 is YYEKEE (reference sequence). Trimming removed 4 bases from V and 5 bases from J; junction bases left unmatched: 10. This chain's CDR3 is CASSPADRGSYGYTF. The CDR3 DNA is TGTGCCAGCAGCCCGGCCGACAGGGGTAGTTATGGCTACACCTTC. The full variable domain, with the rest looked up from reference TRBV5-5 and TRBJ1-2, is DAGVTQSPTHLIKTRGQQVTLRCSPISGHKSVSWYQQVLGQGPQFIFQYYEKEERGRGNFPDRFSARQFPNYSSELNVNALLLGDSALYLCASSPADRGSYGYTFGSGTRLTVV.

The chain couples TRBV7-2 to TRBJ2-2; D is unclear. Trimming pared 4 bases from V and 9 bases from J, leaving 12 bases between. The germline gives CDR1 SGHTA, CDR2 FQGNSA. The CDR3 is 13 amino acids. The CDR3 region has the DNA TGTGCCAGCAGCTCCCTGTGGTCTAGGGAGCTGTTTTTT. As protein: CASSSLWSRELFF.

The CDR3 DNA sequence: TGTGCCAGCAGCTTGGGTGACAGGGGAATGAGGGAGCAGTACTTC. Protein product: CASSLGDRGMREQYF. The rearrangement links TRBV5-6 to TRBJ2-7; 8 positions agree with TRBD1. Germline values: CDR1 SGHDT, CDR2 YYEEEE. The CDR3 spans 15 residues. Trimming at V came to 0 bases and at J to 7 bases, leaving 9 bases not matched to a gene. Using reference TRBV5-6 and TRBJ2-7 for the parts outside the CDR3, the full variable domain is DAGVTQSPTHLIKTRGQQVTLRCSPKSGHDTVSWYQQALGQGPQFIFQYYEEEERQRGNFPDRFSGHQFPNYSSELNVNALLLGDSALYLCASSLGDRGMREQYFGPGTRLTVT.

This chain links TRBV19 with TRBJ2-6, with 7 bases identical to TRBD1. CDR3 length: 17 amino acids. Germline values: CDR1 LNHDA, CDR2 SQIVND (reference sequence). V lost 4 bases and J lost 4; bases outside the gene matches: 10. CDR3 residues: CASSNYRGHTGANVLTF. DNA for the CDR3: TGTGCCAGTAGTAATTACAGGGGTCACACCGGGGCCAACGTCCTGACTTTC.

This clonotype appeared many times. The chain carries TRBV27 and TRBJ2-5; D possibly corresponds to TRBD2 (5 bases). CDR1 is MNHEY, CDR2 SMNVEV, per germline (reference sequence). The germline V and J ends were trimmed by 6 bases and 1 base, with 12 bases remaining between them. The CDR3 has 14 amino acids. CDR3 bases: TGTGCCAGCAGCAGGTTCCGGGGCCAAGAGACCCAGTACTTC. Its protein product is CASSRFRGQETQYF.

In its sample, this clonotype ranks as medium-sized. CDR3 loop: CASSLRPTGWGGYTF. CDR3 nucleotides: TGTGCCAGCAGCTTGAGACCAACAGGGTGGGGTGGCTACACCTTC. This chain connects TRBV7-3 to TRBJ1-2, with D perhaps matching TRBD1 (6 bases). The V gene's germline CDR1 is SGHTA and CDR2 FQGTGA. The CDR3 loop spans 15 amino acids. Trimming cost V 3 bases and J 7 bases, with 18 bases left between them. The whole variable domain, remainder taken from reference TRBV7-3 and TRBJ1-2, is GAGVSQTPSNKVTEKGKYVELRCDPISGHTALYWYRQSLGQGPEFLIYFQGTGAADDSGLPNDRFFAVRPEGSVSTLKIQRTERGDSAVYLCASSLRPTGWGGYTFGSGTRLTVV.

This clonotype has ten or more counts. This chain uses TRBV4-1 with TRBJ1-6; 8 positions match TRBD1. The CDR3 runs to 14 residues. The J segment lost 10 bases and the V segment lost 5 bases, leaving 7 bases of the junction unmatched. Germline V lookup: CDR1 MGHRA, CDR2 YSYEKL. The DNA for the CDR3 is TGCGCCAGCAGCTATGACAGGGGAGGATCACCCCTCCACTTT. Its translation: CASSYDRGGSPLHF.

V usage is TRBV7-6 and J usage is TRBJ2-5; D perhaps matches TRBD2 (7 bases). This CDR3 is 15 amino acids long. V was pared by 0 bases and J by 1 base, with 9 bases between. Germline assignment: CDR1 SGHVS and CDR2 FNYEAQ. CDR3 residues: CASSLAGGRQETQYF. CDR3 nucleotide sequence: TGTGCCAGCAGCTTAGCCGGGGGGCGCCAAGAGACCCAGTACTTC.

CDR3 sequence reads: CAWSPSTGAYEQYF. DNA of the CDR3: TGTGCCTGGAGTCCCTCAACAGGGGCCTACGAGCAGTACTTC. The gene calls are TRBV7-8 and TRBJ2-7; 7 bases are a match to TRBD1. CDR1 is SGHVS, CDR2 FQNEAQ, per germline. The V segment lost 11 bases and the J segment 2 bases; nucleotides outside the gene matches: 12. The CDR3 is made up of 14 amino acids. The full variable domain, with the rest looked up from reference TRBV7-8 and TRBJ2-7, is GAGVSQSPRYKVAKRGQDVALRCDPISGHVSLFWYQQALGQGPEFLTYFQNEAQLDKSGLPSDRFFAERPEGSVSTLKIQRTQQEDSAVYLCAWSPSTGAYEQYFGPGTRLTVT.

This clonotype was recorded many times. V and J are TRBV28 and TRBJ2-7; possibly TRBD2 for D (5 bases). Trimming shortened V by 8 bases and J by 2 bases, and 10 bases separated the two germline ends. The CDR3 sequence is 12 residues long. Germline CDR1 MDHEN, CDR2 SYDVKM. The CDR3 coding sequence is TGTGCCAGCCGTGCTAGCCCCTACGAGCAGTACTTC. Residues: CASRASPYEQYF.

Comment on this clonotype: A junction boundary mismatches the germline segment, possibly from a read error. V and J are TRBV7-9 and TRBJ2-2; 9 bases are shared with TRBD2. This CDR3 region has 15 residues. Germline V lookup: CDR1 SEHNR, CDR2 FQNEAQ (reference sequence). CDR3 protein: CASSPSGKGTGELLF. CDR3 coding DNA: TGTGCCAGCAGTCCTAGCGGGAAGGGGACCGGGGAGCTGCTTTTT.

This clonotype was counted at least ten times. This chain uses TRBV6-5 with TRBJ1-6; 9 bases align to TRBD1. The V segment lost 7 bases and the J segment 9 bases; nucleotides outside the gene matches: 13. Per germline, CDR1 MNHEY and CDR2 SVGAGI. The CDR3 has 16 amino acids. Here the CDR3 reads CASNRGGQGDGSPLHF. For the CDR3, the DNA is TGTGCCAGCAACCGGGGGGGACAGGGTGACGGTTCACCCCTCCACTTT.

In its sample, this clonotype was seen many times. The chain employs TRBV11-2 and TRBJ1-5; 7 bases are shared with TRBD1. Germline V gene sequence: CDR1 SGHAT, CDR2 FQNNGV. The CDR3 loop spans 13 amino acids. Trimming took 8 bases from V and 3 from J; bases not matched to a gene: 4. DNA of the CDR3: TGTGCCAGCTCAACAGGGGTCAATCAGCCCCAGCATTTT. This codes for CASSTGVNQPQHF. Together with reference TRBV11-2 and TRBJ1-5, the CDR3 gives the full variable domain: EAGVAQSPRYKIIEKRQSVAFWCNPISGHATLYWYQQILGQGPKLLIQFQNNGVVDDSQLPKDRFSAERLKGVDSTLKIQPAKLEDSAVYLCASSTGVNQPQHFGDGTRLSIL.

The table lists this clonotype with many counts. CDR3: CASAGTGGEKETQYF. The CDR3 coding sequence is TGTGCCTCAGCCGGGACCGGGGGGGAAAAAGAGACCCAGTACTTC. The chain carries TRBV10-3 and TRBJ2-5, with 8 bases fitting TRBD2. The V segment lost 11 bases and the J segment 3 bases; nucleotides outside the gene matches: 14. This CDR3 has 15 residues. Looked up from germline, CDR1 is ENHRY and CDR2 is SYGVKD.

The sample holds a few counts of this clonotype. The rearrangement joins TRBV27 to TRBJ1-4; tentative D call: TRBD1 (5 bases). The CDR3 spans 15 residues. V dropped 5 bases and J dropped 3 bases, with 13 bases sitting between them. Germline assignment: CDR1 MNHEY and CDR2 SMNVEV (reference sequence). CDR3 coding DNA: TGTGCCAGCAGTCCCCTCTGGGGGTCTAATGAAAAACTGTTTTTT. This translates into CASSPLWGSNEKLFF.

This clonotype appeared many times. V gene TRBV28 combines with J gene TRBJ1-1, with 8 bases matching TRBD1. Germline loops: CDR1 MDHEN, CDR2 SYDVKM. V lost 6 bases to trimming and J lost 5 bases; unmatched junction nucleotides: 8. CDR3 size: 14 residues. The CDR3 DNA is TGTGCCAGCAGGGGGGCAGGGGGCTTTACTGAAGCTTTCTTT. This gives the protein CASRGAGGFTEAFF. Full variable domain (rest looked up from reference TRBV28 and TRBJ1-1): DVKVTQSSRYLVKRTGEKVFLECVQDMDHENMFWYRQDPGLGLRLIYFSYDVKMKEKGDIPEGYSVSREKKERFSLILESASTNQTSMYLCASRGAGGFTEAFFGQGTRLTVV.

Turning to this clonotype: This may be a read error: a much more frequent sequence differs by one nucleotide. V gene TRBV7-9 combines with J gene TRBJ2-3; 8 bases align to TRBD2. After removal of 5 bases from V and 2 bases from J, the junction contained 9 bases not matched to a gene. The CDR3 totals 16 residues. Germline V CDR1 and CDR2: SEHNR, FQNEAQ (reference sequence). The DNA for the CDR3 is TGTGCCAGCAGCCGTAGGGCGGGAGGCCTCACAGATACGCAGTATTTT. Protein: CASSRRAGGLTDTQYF.

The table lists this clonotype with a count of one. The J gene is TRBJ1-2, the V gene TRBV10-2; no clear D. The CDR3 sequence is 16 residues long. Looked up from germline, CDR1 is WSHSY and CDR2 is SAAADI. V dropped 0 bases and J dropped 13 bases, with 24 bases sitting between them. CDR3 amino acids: CASSESKGSTNYDCTF. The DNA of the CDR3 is TGCGCCAGCAGTGAGTCGAAAGGCAGCACAAACTATGACTGCACCTTC.

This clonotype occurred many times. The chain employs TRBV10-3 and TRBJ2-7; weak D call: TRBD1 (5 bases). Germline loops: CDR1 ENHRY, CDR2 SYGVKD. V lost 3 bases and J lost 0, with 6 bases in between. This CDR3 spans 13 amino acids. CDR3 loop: CAISDDSSYEQYF. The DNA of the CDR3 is TGTGCCATCAGTGACGACAGCTCCTACGAGCAGTACTTC.

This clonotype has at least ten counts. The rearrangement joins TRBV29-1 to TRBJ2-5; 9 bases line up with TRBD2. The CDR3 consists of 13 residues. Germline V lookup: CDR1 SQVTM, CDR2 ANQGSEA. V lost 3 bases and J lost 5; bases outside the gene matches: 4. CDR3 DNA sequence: TGCAGCGTTGAGCGGGAGGGATCGGAGACCCAGTACTTC. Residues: CSVEREGSETQYF. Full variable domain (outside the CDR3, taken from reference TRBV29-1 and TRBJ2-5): SAVISQKPSRDICQRGTSLTIQCQVDSQVTMMFWYRQQPGQSLTLIATANQGSEATYESGFVIDKFPISRPNLTFSTLTVSNMSPEDSSIYLCSVEREGSETQYFGPGTRLLVL.

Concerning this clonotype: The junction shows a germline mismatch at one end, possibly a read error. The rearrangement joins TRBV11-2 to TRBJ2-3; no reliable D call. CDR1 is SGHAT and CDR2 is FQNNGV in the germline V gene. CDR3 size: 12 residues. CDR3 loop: CASSLITDAQYF. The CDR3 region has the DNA TGTGCCAGCAGCTTAATCACAGATGCGCAGTATTTT.

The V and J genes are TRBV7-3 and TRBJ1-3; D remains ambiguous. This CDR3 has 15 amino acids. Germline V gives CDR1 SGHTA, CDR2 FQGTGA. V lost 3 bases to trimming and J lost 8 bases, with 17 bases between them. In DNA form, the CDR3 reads TGTGCCAGCAGCTTTGGAGGGTACTATGGCTACACCATATATTTT. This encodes CASSFGGYYGYTIYF.

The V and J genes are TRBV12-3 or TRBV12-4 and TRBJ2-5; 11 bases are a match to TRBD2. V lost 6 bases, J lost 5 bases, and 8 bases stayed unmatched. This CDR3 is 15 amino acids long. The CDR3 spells CASSSLAGGPETQYF. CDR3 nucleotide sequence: TGTGCCAGCAGCTCTCTAGCGGGAGGTCCCGAGACCCAGTACTTC.

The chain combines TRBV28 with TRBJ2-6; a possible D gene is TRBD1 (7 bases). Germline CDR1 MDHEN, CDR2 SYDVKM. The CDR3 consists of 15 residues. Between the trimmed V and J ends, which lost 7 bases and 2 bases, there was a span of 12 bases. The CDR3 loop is CASTPGGTGANVLTF. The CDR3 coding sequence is TGTGCCAGCACCCCAGGGGGGACTGGGGCCAACGTCCTGACTTTC.